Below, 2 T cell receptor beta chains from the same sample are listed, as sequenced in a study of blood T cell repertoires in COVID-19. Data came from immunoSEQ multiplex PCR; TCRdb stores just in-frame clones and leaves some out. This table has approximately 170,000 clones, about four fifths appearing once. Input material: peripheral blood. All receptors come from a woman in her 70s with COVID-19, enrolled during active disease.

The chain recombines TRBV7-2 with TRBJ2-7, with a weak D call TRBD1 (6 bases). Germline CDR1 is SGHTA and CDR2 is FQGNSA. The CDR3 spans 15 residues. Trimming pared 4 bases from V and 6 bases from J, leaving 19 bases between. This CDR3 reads CASSYIRGMALEQYF. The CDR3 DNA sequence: TGTGCCAGCAGCTATATCAGGGGTATGGCGCTCGAGCAGTACTTC.

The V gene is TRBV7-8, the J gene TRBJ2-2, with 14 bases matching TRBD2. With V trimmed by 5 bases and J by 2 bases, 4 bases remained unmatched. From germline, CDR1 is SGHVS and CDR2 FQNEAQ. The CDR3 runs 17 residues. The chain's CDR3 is CASSAGLAGVNTGELFF. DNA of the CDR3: TGTGCCAGCAGCGCGGGACTAGCGGGAGTAAACACCGGGGAGCTGTTTTTT.